This T cell receptor (beta chain) was identified during a study of blood T cell repertoires in COVID-19. About the research overall: The cDNA or gDNA used as material had been derived from T cells, B-cell-depleted T cells, or PBMCs.

V was shortened by 3 bases and J by 0 bases, with 10 bases between the two germline ends. Germline V CDR1 and CDR2: ENHRY, SYGVKD. The length of the CDR3 is 15 residues. The table came from immunoSEQ multiplex PCR; TCRdb's copy has only in-frame clones and leaves some out. In the table there are about 270,000 clones, around four fifths of which are singletons. The V and J genes are TRBV10-3 and TRBJ2-3; possible D gene TRBD1, 5 bases. Sequencing input: peripheral blood. The clonotype was recovered from a woman aged 50 to 60 with active or convalescent COVID-19. CDR3 in amino acids: CAISEGADSTDTQYF. CDR3 sequence (DNA): TGTGCCATCAGTGAAGGGGCTGATAGCACAGATACGCAGTATTTT.